This paragraph reports one TCR beta chain. The sample originates from a study of blood T cell repertoires in COVID-19. Overall study context: The United States, Italy and Spain supplied acute and convalescent COVID-19 samples. The cDNA or gDNA used as material had been derived from T cells, B-cell-depleted T cells, or PBMCs.

As handled by the study authors: The assay estimated nucleated cells by amplifying reference gene primers. Assay used: immunoSEQ multiplex PCR; TCRdb lists only in-frame clones, some missing. That table gives V, J and clone size, and the DNA gave D and trimming. This sample has 110,000 or so clones, with 75% to 90% found just once. Sequenced input: peripheral blood. The sequence was obtained from a human donor in a cohort sampled during active COVID-19.

This CDR3 is CASREDRANQPQHF. As DNA, the CDR3 is TGTGCCAGCAGGGAGGACAGGGCCAATCAGCCCCAGCATTTT. This chain connects TRBV6-6 to TRBJ1-5; the match to TRBD1 covers 8 bases. CDR3 length: 14 amino acids. Trimming cost V 6 bases and J 3 bases; bases outside gene matches: 4. Germline-derived CDR1 and CDR2 are MNHNY and SVGAGI (reference sequence).